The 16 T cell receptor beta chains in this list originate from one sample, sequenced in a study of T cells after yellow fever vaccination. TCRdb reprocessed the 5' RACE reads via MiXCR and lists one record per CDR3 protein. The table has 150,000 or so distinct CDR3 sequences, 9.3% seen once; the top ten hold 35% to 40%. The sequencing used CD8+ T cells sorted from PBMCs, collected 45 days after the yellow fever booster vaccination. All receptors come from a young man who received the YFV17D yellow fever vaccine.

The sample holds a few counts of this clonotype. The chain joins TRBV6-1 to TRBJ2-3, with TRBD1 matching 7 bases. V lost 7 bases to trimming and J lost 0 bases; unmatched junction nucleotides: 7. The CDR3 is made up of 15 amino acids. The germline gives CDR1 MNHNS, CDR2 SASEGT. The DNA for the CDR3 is TGTGCCAGCAACCTAGGGGGCCCTAGCACAGATACGCAGTATTTT. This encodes CASNLGGPSTDTQYF.

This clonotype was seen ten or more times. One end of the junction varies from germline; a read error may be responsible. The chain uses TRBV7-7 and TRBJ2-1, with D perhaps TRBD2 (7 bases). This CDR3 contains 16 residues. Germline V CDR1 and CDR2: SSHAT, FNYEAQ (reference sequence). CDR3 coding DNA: TGTGCTAGCAGCTTAGGTCGGGGGGCCCCCTACAATGAGCAGTTCTTC. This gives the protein CASSLGRGAPYNEQFF. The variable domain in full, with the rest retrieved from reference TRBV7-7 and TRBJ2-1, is GAGVSQSPRYKVTKRGQDVTLRCDPISSHATLYWYQQALGQGPEFLTYFNYEAQPDKSGLPSDRFSAERPEGSISTLTIQRTEQRDSAMYRCASSLGRGAPYNEQFFGPGTRLTVL.

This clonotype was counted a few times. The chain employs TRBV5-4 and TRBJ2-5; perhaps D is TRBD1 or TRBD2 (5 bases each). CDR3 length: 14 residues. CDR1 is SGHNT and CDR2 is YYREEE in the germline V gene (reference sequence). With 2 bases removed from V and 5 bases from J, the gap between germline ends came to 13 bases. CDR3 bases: TGTGCCAGCAGCTTCGGTGGGGGAGTCGAGACCCAGTACTTC. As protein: CASSFGGGVETQYF. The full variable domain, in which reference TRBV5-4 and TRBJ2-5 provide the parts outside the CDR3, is ETGVTQSPTHLIKTRGQQVTLRCSSQSGHNTVSWYQQALGQGPQFIFQYYREEENGRGNFPPRFSGLQFPNYSSELNVNALELDDSALYLCASSFGGGVETQYFGPGTRLLVL.

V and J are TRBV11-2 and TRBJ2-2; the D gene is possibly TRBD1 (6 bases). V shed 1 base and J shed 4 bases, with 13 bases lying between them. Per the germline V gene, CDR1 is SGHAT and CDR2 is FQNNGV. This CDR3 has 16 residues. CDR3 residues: CASSLGRRTATGELFF. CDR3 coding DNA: TGTGCCAGCAGCTTAGGCCGCCGGACAGCCACCGGGGAGCTGTTTTTT.

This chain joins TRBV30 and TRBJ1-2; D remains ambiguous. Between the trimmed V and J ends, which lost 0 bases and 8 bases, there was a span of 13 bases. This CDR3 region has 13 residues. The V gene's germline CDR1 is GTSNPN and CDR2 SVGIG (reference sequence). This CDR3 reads CAWSVSGWQGYTF. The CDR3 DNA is TGTGCCTGGAGTGTGTCTGGATGGCAGGGCTACACCTTC.

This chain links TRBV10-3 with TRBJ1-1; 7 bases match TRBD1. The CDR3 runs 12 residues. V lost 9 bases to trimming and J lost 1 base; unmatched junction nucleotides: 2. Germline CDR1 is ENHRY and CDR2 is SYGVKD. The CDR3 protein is CAIQGGNTEAFF. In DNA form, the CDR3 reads TGTGCCATTCAGGGGGGGAACACTGAAGCTTTCTTT.

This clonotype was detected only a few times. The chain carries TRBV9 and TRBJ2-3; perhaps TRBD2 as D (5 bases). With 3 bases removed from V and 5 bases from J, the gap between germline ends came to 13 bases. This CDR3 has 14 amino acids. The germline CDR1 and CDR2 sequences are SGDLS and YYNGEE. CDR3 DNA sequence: TGTGCCAGCAGCGGGACTGAGTCCGTAGATACGCAGTATTTT. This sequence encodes CASSGTESVDTQYF.

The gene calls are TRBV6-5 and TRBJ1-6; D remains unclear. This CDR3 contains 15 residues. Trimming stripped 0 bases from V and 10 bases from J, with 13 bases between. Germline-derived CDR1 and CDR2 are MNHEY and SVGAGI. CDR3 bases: TGTGCCAGCAGTTACTCGAAAACACCAACATCACCCCTCCACTTT. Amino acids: CASSYSKTPTSPLHF.

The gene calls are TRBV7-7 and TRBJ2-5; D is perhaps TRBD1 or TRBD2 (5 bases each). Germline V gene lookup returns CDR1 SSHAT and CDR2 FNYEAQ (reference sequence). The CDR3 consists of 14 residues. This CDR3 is CATGAAPFQETQYF. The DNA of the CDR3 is TGTGCTACCGGGGCCGCGCCTTTCCAAGAGACCCAGTACTTC. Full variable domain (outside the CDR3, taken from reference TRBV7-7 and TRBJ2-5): GAGVSQSPRYKVTKRGQDVTLRCDPISSHATLYWYQQALGQGPEFLTYFNYEAQPDKSGLPSDRFSAERPEGSISTLTIQRTEQRDSAMYRCATGAAPFQETQYFGPGTRLLVL.

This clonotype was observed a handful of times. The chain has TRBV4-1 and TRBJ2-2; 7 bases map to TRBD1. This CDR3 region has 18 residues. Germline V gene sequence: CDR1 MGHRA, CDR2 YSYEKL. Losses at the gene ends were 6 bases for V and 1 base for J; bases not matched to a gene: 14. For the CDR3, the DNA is TGCGCCAGCAGGCATACGACTGGGACAGAAGGGAACACCGGGGAGCTGTTTTTT. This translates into CASRHTTGTEGNTGELFF.

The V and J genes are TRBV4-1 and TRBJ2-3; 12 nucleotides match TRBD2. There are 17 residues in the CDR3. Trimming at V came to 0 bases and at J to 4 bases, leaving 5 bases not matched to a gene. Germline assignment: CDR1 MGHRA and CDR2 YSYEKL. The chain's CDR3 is CASSQDPGLAGSDTQYF. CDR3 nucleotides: TGCGCCAGCAGCCAAGATCCGGGACTAGCGGGCTCAGATACGCAGTATTTT.

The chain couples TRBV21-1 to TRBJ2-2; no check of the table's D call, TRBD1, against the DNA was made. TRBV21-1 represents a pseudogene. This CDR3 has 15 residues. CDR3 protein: CASRSPILTTGELFF. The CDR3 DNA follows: TGTGCCAGCCGTTCCCCTATTCTGACCACCGGGGAGCTGTTTTTT.

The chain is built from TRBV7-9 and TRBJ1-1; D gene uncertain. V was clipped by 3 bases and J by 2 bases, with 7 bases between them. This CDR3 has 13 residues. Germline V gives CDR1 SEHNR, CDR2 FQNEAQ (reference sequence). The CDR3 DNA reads TGTGCCAGCAGCTTGGAGTTAAACACTGAAGCTTTCTTT. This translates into CASSLELNTEAFF.

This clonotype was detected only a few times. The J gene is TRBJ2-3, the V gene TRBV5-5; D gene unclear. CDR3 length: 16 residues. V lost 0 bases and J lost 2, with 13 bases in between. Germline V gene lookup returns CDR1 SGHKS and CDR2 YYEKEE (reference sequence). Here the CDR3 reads CASSLDPELYTDTQYF. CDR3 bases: TGTGCCAGCAGCTTGGATCCGGAGTTATACACAGATACGCAGTATTTT. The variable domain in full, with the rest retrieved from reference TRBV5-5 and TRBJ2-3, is DAGVTQSPTHLIKTRGQQVTLRCSPISGHKSVSWYQQVLGQGPQFIFQYYEKEERGRGNFPDRFSARQFPNYSSELNVNALLLGDSALYLCASSLDPELYTDTQYFGPGTRLTVL.

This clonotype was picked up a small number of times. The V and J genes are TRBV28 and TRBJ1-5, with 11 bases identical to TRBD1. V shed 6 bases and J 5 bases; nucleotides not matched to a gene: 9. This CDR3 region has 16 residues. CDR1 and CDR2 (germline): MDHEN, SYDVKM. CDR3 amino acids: CASRPPDRGLDQPQHF. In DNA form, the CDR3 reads TGTGCCAGCAGACCCCCGGACAGGGGGCTGGATCAGCCCCAGCATTTT. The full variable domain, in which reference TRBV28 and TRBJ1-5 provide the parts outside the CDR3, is DVKVTQSSRYLVKRTGEKVFLECVQDMDHENMFWYRQDPGLGLRLIYFSYDVKMKEKGDIPEGYSVSREKKERFSLILESASTNQTSMYLCASRPPDRGLDQPQHFGDGTRLSIL.

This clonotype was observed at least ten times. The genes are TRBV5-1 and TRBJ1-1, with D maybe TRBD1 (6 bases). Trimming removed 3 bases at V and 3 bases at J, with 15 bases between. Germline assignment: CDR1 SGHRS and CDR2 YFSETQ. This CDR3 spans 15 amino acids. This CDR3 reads CASSSVPQGHTEAFF. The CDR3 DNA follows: TGCGCCAGCAGCTCCGTACCACAGGGACACACTGAAGCTTTCTTT.